The sequence of this T cell receptor (beta chain) was determined in a study of control samples from healthy donors and cancer patients (dated by TCRdb to 2019 to 2021). Library generation was performed with the immunoSEQ multiplex PCR assay. Held by TCRdb, this immuneACCESS table contains in-frame sequences only and omits some clones. Under half of the omission traces to an unresolved V gene where checked; the cause of the rest is unknown. The sample table contains 150,000 to 200,000 clones; only one count was recorded for more than 85% of them. The leading ten clones occupy about 0.64% of the sample. V and J are truncated by 0 bases and 6 bases respectively, leaving an intervening sequence of 17 bases. The germline V gene provides CDR1 SGDLS and CDR2 YYNGEE. The CDR3 measures 16 amino acids from cysteine to phenylalanine. The read is trimmed to its CDR3 DNA, 48 bases read in frame from base 1. Turning to this clone: It has no known antigen specificity. It has no much larger one-base neighbor in the sample; base qualities were not kept.

This receptor chain uses TRBV9 and TRBJ2-3, with a tentative D gene TRBD2 over 6 matching bases. The sample consisted of blood. The TCR comes from a young woman in good health. The DNA sequence reads TGTGCCAGCAGCGTAGATTCGGGACTTAAATCGGATACGCAGTATTTT. Its protein is CASSVDSGLKSDTQYF.